Listed below are T cell receptor beta chains from one sample, sequenced in a study of control samples from healthy donors and cancer patients. Repertoires were generated with immunoSEQ multiplex PCR, while TCRdb's copy carries only in-frame clones and drops some. This table has under 100,000 clones, around 90% appearing once. The sequenced sample was PBMCs. These receptors all stem from a woman in her forties or fifties with colorectal cancer. CDR3s include the opening cysteine and the closing phenylalanine or tryptophan. Fields, in order: J gene, CDR3 length, V gene, clone size, D gene, CDR3 protein, CDR3 DNA. A D gene is named only where the DNA matches it firmly. Where a row states a size, it is once, few, many or the class of an expanded clone; other rows omit it.

J: TRBJ2-3; length: 13; V: TRBV5-6; size: once; D: NA; CDR3: CASSLTGPNTQYF; DNA: TGTGCCAGCAGCTTGACAGGCCCGAATACGCAGTATTTT
J: TRBJ1-2; length: 13; V: TRBV28; size: NA; D: TRBD1; CDR3: CASYRDRVIGYTF; DNA: TGTGCCAGCTACCGGGACAGGGTTATCGGCTACACCTTC
J: TRBJ1-2; length: 12; V: TRBV12-3/TRBV12-4; size: NA; D: NA; CDR3: CASSFGRNGYTF; DNA: TGTGCCAGCAGTTTCGGCAGGAATGGCTACACCTTC
J: TRBJ1-4; length: 11; V: TRBV28; size: NA; D: NA; CDR3: CASRLNEKLFF; DNA: TGTGCCAGCAGGCTTAATGAAAAACTGTTTTTT
J: TRBJ1-4; length: 14; V: TRBV28; size: NA; D: NA; CDR3: CASSLVGGGEKLFF; DNA: TGTGCCAGCAGTTTAGTAGGGGGAGGAGAAAAACTGTTTTTT
J: TRBJ1-2; length: 15; V: TRBV5-4; size: NA; D: NA; CDR3: CASSLPVSGSSGYTF; DNA: TGTGCCAGCAGCTTGCCAGTGTCGGGCTCTAGTGGCTACACCTTC
J: TRBJ1-5; length: 15; V: TRBV6-5; size: few; D: TRBD1; CDR3: CASRRTGEGNQPQHF; DNA: TGTGCCAGCAGGAGGACAGGGGAAGGCAATCAGCCCCAGCATTTT
J: TRBJ1-2; length: 13; V: TRBV11-2; size: NA; D: NA; CDR3: CASSFFYGAGYTF; DNA: TGTGCCAGCAGCTTTTTTTACGGGGCTGGCTACACCTTC
J: TRBJ2-5; length: 14; V: TRBV3-1/TRBV3-2; size: NA; D: NA; CDR3: CASSQDKVEETQYF; DNA: TGTGCCAGCAGCCAAGATAAGGTTGAAGAGACCCAGTACTTC
J: TRBJ1-5; length: 13; V: TRBV4-3; size: NA; D: NA; CDR3: CASSQDRGQPQHF; DNA: TGCGCCAGCAGCCAAGATCGGGGACAGCCCCAGCATTTT
J: TRBJ2-2; length: 12; V: TRBV29-1; size: NA; D: NA; CDR3: CSVPTGTGELFF; DNA: TGCAGCGTTCCGACAGGCACCGGGGAGCTGTTTTTT
J: TRBJ2-2; length: 15; V: TRBV13; size: NA; D: NA; CDR3: CASSPGYGGTGELFF; DNA: TGTGCCAGCAGCCCAGGGTACGGGGGAACCGGGGAGCTGTTTTTT
J: TRBJ1-6; length: 17; V: TRBV7-2; size: NA; D: NA; CDR3: CASSPVGLSSYNSPLHF; DNA: TGTGCCAGCAGCCCAGTGGGGCTGAGCTCCTATAATTCACCCCTCCACTTT
J: TRBJ2-4; length: 19; V: TRBV7-2; size: NA; D: TRBD1; CDR3: CASSFRTGTGDVAKNIQYF; DNA: TGTGCCAGCAGCTTTCGGACCGGGACAGGCGACGTAGCCAAAAACATTCAGTACTTC
J: TRBJ1-1; length: 12; V: TRBV6-5; size: NA; D: NA; CDR3: CASTEIRAEAFF; DNA: TGTGCCAGCACCGAAATACGGGCGGAGGCTTTCTTT
J: TRBJ2-2; length: 14; V: TRBV6-2/TRBV6-3; size: NA; D: NA; CDR3: CASSYRSPPGELFF; DNA: TGTGCCAGCAGTTACCGTAGCCCCCCCGGGGAGCTGTTTTTT
J: TRBJ2-2; length: 14; V: TRBV11-3; size: once; D: NA; CDR3: CASSLKVDTGELFF; DNA: TGTGCCAGCAGCTTAAAGGTAGACACCGGGGAGCTGTTTTTT
J: TRBJ1-1; length: 13; V: TRBV30; size: NA; D: NA; CDR3: CAWTDTQNTEAFF; DNA: TGTGCCTGGACGGACACTCAGAACACTGAAGCTTTCTTT
J: TRBJ2-5; length: 12; V: TRBV2; size: once; D: NA; CDR3: CASGEGRETQYF; DNA: TGTGCCAGTGGGGAAGGGCGAGAGACCCAGTACTTC
J: TRBJ1-1; length: 16; V: TRBV5-1; size: NA; D: TRBD1; CDR3: CASSSVGGTGVTEAFF; DNA: TGCGCCAGCAGCTCCGTGGGAGGGACAGGGGTGACTGAAGCTTTCTTT
J: TRBJ1-2; length: 14; V: TRBV3-1/TRBV3-2; size: NA; D: NA; CDR3: CASSQDPSYYGYTF; DNA: TGTGCCAGCAGCCAAGATCCGTCTTACTATGGCTACACCTTC
J: TRBJ2-1; length: 16; V: TRBV5-1; size: NA; D: NA; CDR3: CASSPRDASSYNEQFF; DNA: TGCGCCAGCAGCCCCCGGGACGCGAGCTCCTACAATGAGCAGTTCTTC
J: TRBJ1-1; length: 16; V: TRBV4-1; size: NA; D: NA; CDR3: CASSQDRQVLYTEAFF; DNA: TGCGCCAGCAGCCAAGACCGGCAGGTACTATACACTGAAGCTTTCTTT
J: TRBJ2-2; length: 11; V: TRBV29-1; size: NA; D: NA; CDR3: CSGGRIGELFF; DNA: TGCAGCGGCGGAAGGATCGGGGAGCTGTTTTTT
J: TRBJ2-6; length: 16; V: TRBV19; size: NA; D: NA; CDR3: CASSKAIPSGANVLTF; DNA: TGTGCCAGTAGTAAGGCCATTCCCTCTGGGGCCAACGTCCTGACTTTC
J: TRBJ1-1; length: 14; V: TRBV18; size: NA; D: NA; CDR3: CASLQLGSGTEAFF; DNA: TGTGCCAGCTTACAGCTTGGGAGTGGCACTGAAGCTTTCTTT
J: TRBJ1-1; length: 11; V: TRBV20-1; size: NA; D: NA; CDR3: CSANGPTEAFF; DNA: TGCAGTGCTAACGGGCCCACTGAAGCTTTCTTT
J: TRBJ1-5; length: 13; V: TRBV28; size: NA; D: NA; CDR3: CASTWVPNQPQHF; DNA: TGTGCCAGCACATGGGTCCCCAATCAGCCCCAGCATTTT
J: TRBJ1-3; length: 17; V: TRBV7-9; size: NA; D: NA; CDR3: CASSLVGGGSPGNTIYF; DNA: TGTGCCAGCAGCTTAGTGGGGGGGGGATCCCCTGGAAACACCATATATTTT
J: TRBJ2-3; length: 12; V: TRBV10-2; size: NA; D: NA; CDR3: CASSVSTDTQYF; DNA: TGCGCCAGCAGTGTAAGCACAGATACGCAGTATTTT
J: TRBJ1-2; length: 19; V: TRBV4-3; size: few; D: TRBD1; CDR3: CASSQDPPGQGGSLYGYTF; DNA: TGCGCCAGCAGCCAAGATCCCCCGGGACAGGGTGGAAGCCTCTATGGCTACACCTTC
J: TRBJ1-1; length: 14; V: TRBV27; size: NA; D: NA; CDR3: CASSFQAGVAEAFF; DNA: TGTGCCAGCAGTTTCCAGGCCGGAGTAGCTGAAGCTTTCTTT
J: TRBJ2-1; length: 12; V: TRBV18; size: NA; D: NA; CDR3: CASRGVGNEQFF; DNA: TGTGCCAGCCGCGGGGTCGGCAATGAGCAGTTCTTC
J: TRBJ2-2; length: 15; V: TRBV19; size: NA; D: NA; CDR3: CASSIAARSTGELFF; DNA: TGTGCCAGTAGTATAGCGGCGAGAAGCACCGGGGAGCTGTTTTTT
J: TRBJ1-1; length: 14; V: TRBV6-5; size: NA; D: TRBD1; CDR3: CASSPRGGNTEAFF; DNA: TGTGCCAGCAGCCCCAGGGGGGGGAACACTGAAGCTTTCTTT
J: TRBJ2-2; length: 13; V: TRBV5-1; size: NA; D: NA; CDR3: CASSPDGTGELFF; DNA: TGCGCCAGCAGCCCGGACGGGACCGGGGAGCTGTTTTTT
J: TRBJ2-5; length: 15; V: TRBV5-3; size: NA; D: TRBD2; CDR3: CARRYGTSGQETQYF; DNA: TGTGCCAGAAGGTATGGGACTAGCGGACAAGAGACCCAGTACTTC
J: TRBJ1-1; length: 11; V: TRBV2; size: NA; D: NA; CDR3: CASSDEARAFF; DNA: TGTGCCAGCAGTGACGAAGCAAGGGCTTTCTTT
J: TRBJ1-2; length: 14; V: TRBV27; size: NA; D: TRBD1; CDR3: CASRGTGRFSGYTF; DNA: TGTGCCAGCAGGGGGACAGGGAGGTTTAGTGGCTACACCTTC
J: TRBJ2-3; length: 14; V: TRBV10-3; size: NA; D: TRBD2; CDR3: CATLPGLATDTQYF; DNA: TGTGCCACCCTACCGGGACTAGCAACAGATACGCAGTATTTT
J: TRBJ2-3; length: 15; V: TRBV2; size: NA; D: TRBD1; CDR3: CASSQRDRAWDTQYF; DNA: TGTGCCAGCAGCCAACGGGACAGGGCTTGGGATACGCAGTATTTT
J: TRBJ2-5; length: 15; V: TRBV9; size: NA; D: NA; CDR3: CASSASPGIQETQYF; DNA: TGTGCCAGCAGCGCCTCCCCCGGGATACAAGAGACCCAGTACTTC
J: TRBJ1-3; length: 15; V: TRBV7-2; size: NA; D: NA; CDR3: CASSLWQGSGNTIYF; DNA: TGTGCCAGCAGCTTATGGCAGGGCTCTGGAAACACCATATATTTT
J: TRBJ1-2; length: 14; V: TRBV19; size: NA; D: NA; CDR3: CASKDTGGPYGYTF; DNA: TGTGCCAGTAAGGACACAGGCGGCCCGTATGGCTACACCTTC
J: TRBJ2-3; length: 13; V: TRBV29-1; size: NA; D: NA; CDR3: CSVVAPATDTQYF; DNA: TGCAGCGTTGTCGCGCCGGCCACAGATACGCAGTATTTT
J: TRBJ1-1; length: 11; V: TRBV20-1; size: NA; D: NA; CDR3: CSARVATEAFF; DNA: TGCAGTGCTAGAGTAGCCACTGAAGCTTTCTTT